This TCR beta chain emerged from a study of blood T cell repertoires in COVID-19. The overall study: Samples representing acute and convalescent COVID-19 were sourced from the United States, Italy and Spain. Sample material is recorded as cDNA or gDNA derived from T cells, B-cell-depleted T cells, or PBMCs.

Profiling relied on immunoSEQ multiplex PCR, and the TCRdb table lists in-frame clones only, not all of them. The top ten hold 9.9% of the sample, which has fewer than 350,000 clones, roughly 86% seen once. Seattle's enrolled individuals joined amid active infection and were then monitored longitudinally. The origin of this receptor is a man aged 25 to 40 with COVID-19, enrolled during active disease. The material sequenced was peripheral blood.

The CDR3, as DNA: TGTGCCAGCAGCAAACTCTTAAGGGGGAGCGGGGATCAGCCCCAGCATTTT. Translation gives CASSKLLRGSGDQPQHF. The rearrangement joins TRBV21-1 to TRBJ1-5. TRBV21-1 is recorded as a pseudogene. This CDR3 is 17 amino acids long.